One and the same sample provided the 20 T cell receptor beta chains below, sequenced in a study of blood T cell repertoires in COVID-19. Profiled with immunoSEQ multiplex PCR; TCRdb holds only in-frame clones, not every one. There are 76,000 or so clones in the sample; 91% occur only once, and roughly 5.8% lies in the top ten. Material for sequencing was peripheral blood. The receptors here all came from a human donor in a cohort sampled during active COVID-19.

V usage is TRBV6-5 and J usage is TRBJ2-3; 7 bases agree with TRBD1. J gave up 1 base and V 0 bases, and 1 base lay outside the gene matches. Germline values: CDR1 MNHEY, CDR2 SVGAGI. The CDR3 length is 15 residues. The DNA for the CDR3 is TGTGCCAGCAGTTACTCCGGGACAGGCACAGATACGCAGTATTTT. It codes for CASSYSGTGTDTQYF.

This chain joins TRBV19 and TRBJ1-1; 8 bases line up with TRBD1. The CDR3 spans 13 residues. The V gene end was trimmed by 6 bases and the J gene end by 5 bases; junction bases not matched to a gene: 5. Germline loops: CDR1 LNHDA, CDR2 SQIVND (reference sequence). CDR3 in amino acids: CASSLDRGTEAFF. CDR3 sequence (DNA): TGTGCCAGTAGCCTTGACAGGGGAACTGAAGCTTTCTTT. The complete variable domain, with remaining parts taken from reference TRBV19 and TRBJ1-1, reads DGGITQSPKYLFRKEGQNVTLSCEQNLNHDAMYWYRQDPGQGLRLIYYSQIVNDFQKGDIAEGYSVSREKKESFPLTVTSAQKNPTAFYLCASSLDRGTEAFFGQGTRLTVV.

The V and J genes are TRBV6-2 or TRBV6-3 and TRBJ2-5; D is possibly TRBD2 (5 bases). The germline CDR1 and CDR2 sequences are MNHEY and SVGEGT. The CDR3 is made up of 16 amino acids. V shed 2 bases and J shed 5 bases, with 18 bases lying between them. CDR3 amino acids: CASSYRRADRDETQYF. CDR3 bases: TGTGCCAGCAGTTACAGAAGGGCTGACCGGGATGAGACCCAGTACTTC.

The CDR3 spells CASSSTGVPDTQYF. CDR3 coding DNA: TGTGCCAGCAGCTCTACGGGGGTTCCAGATACGCAGTATTTT. The chain uses TRBV7-9 and TRBJ2-3, with a weak D call TRBD2 (6 bases). Germline V gives CDR1 SEHNR, CDR2 FQNEAQ (reference sequence). CDR3 length: 14 amino acids. The ends were cut back, 4 bases at V and 4 bases at J, with 12 bases in the middle.

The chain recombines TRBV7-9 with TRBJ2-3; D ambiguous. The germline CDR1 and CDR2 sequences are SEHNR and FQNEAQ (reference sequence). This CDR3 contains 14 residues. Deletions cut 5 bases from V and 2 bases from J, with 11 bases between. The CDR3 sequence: CASSIQRSTDTQYF. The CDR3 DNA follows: TGTGCCAGCAGCATACAGAGATCCACAGATACGCAGTATTTT.

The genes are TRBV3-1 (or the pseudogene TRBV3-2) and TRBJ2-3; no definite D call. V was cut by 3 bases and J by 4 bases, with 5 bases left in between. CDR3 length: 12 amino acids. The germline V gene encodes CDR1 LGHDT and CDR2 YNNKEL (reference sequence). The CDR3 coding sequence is TGTGCCAGCAGCCACCTATCAGATACGCAGTATTTT. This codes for CASSHLSDTQYF.

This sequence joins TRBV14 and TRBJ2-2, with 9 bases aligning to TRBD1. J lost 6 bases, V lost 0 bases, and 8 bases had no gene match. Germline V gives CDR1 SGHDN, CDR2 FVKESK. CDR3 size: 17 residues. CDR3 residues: CASSQDLVTGGAGELFF. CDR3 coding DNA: TGTGCCAGCAGCCAAGATCTGGTGACAGGGGGAGCCGGGGAGCTGTTTTTT.

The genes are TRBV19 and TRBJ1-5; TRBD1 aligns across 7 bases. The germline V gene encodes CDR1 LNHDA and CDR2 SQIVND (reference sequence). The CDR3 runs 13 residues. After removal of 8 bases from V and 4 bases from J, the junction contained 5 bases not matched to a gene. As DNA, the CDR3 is TGTGCCAGTGTGGACAGGATGAATCAGCCCCAGCATTTT. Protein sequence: CASVDRMNQPQHF. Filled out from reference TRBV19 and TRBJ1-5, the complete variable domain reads DGGITQSPKYLFRKEGQNVTLSCEQNLNHDAMYWYRQDPGQGLRLIYYSQIVNDFQKGDIAEGYSVSREKKESFPLTVTSAQKNPTAFYLCASVDRMNQPQHFGDGTRLSIL.

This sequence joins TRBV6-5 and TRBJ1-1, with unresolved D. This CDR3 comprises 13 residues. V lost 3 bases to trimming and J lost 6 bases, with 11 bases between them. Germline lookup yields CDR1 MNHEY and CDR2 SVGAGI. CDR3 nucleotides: TGTGCCAGCAGTTATGCGCGCGGCGCTGAAGCTTTCTTT. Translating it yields CASSYARGAEAFF.

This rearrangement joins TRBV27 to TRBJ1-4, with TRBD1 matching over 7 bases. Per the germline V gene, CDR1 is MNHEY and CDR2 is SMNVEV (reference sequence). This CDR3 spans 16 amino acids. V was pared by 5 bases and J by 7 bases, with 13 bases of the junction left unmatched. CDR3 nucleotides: TGTGCCAGCAGTCCAGGGACACAGGGGCGGGGTGAAAAACTGTTTTTT. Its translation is CASSPGTQGRGEKLFF.

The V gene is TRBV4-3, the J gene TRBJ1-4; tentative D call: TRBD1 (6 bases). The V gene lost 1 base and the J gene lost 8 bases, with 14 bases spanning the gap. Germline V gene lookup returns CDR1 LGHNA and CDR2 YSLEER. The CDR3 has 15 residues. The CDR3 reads CASSQGRGGGEKLFF. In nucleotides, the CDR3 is TGCGCCAGCAGCCAAGGCAGGGGTGGTGGGGAAAAACTGTTTTTT.

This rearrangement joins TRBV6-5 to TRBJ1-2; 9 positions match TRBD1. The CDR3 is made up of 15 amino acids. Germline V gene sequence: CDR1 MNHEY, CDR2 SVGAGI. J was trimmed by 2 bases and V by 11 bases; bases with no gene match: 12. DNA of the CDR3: TGTGCCTCCGCCCGGGACAGGGTATTAAACTATGGCTACACCTTC. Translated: CASARDRVLNYGYTF.

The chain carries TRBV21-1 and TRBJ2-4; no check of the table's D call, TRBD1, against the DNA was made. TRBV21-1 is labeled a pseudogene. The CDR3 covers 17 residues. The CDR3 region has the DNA TGTGCCAGGGACAGGGGGGATACCCGGGAAGCCAAAAACATTCAGTACTTC. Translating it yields CARDRGDTREAKNIQYF.

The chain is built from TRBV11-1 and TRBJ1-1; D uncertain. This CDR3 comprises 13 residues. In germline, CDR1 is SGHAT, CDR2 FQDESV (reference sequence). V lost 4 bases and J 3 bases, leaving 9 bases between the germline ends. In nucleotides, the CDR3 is TGTGCCAGCAGCTCCACCGGGGACACTGAAGCTTTCTTT. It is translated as CASSSTGDTEAFF. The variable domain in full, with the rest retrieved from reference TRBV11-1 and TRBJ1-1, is EAEVAQSPRYKITEKSQAVAFWCDPISGHATLYWYRQILGQGPELLVQFQDESVVDDSQLPKDRFSAERLKGVDSTLKIQPAELGDSAMYLCASSSTGDTEAFFGQGTRLTVV.

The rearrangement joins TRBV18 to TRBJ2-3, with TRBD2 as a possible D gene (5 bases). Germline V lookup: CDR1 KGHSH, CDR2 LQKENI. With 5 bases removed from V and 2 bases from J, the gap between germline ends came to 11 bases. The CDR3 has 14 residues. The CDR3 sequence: CASSMGSFTDTQYF. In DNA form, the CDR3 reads TGTGCCAGCTCAATGGGGAGTTTCACAGATACGCAGTATTTT.

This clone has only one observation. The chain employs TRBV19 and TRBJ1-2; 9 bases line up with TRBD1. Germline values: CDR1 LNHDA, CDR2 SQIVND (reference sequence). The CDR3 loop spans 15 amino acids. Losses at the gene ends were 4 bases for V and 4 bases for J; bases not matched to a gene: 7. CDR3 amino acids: CASSTKGQGVYGYTF. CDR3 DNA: TGTGCCAGTAGTACGAAGGGACAGGGTGTCTATGGCTACACCTTC. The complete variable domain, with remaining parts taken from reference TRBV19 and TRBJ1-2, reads DGGITQSPKYLFRKEGQNVTLSCEQNLNHDAMYWYRQDPGQGLRLIYYSQIVNDFQKGDIAEGYSVSREKKESFPLTVTSAQKNPTAFYLCASSTKGQGVYGYTFGSGTRLTVV.

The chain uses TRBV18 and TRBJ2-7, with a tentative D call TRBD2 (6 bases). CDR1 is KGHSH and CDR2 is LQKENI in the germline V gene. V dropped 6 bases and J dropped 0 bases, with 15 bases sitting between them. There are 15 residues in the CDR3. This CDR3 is CASSPSEGSSYEQYF. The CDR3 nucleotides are TGTGCCAGCTCGCCATCGGAGGGGAGCTCCTACGAGCAGTACTTC. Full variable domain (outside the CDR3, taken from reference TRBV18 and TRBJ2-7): NAGVMQNPRHLVRRRGQEARLRCSPMKGHSHVYWYRQLPEEGLKFMVYLQKENIIDESGMPKERFSAEFPKEGPSILRIQQVVRGDSAAYFCASSPSEGSSYEQYFGPGTRLTVT.

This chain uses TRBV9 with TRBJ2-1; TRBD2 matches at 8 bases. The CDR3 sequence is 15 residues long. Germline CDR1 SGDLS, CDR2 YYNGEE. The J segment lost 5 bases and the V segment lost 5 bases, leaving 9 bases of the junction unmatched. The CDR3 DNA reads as TGTGCCAGCAGGGAAGACGGGGGGGTGGACAATGAGCAGTTCTTC. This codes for CASREDGGVDNEQFF.

The DNA of the CDR3 is TGTGCCAGCAGTTACGACAGGGGGCGCGGGACAGATACGCAGTATTTT. Protein: CASSYDRGRGTDTQYF. V gene TRBV6-5 combines with J gene TRBJ2-3; 10 bases are a match to TRBD1. Losses at the gene ends were 2 bases for V and 3 bases for J; bases not matched to a gene: 5. From germline, CDR1 is MNHEY and CDR2 SVGAGI. The CDR3 extends over 16 amino acids.

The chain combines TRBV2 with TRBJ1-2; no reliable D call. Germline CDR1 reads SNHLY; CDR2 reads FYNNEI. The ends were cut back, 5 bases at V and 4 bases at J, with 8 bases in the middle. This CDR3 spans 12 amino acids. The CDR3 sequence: CASSLNPYGYTF. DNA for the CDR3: TGTGCCAGCAGTCTAAATCCCTATGGCTACACCTTC.